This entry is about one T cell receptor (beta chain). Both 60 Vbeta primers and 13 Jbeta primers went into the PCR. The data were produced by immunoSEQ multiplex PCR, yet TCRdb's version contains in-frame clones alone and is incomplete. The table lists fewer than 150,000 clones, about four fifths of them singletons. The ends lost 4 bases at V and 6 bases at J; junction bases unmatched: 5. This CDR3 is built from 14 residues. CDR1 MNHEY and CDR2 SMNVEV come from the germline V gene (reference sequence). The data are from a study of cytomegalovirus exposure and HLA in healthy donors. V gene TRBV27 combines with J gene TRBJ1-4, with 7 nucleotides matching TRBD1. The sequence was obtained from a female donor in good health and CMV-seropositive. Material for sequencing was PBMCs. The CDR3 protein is CASSSGQLYEKLFF. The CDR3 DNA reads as TGTGCCAGCAGTTCGGGACAGTTATATGAAAAACTGTTTTTT.